These 5 T cell receptor beta chains were sequenced from one sample in a study of T cells in Graves' hyperthyroidism and ophthalmopathy. Amplified regions were TCR beta CDR3 sequences from RNA transcripts. Using the HTBI primer set, a first-round RT-PCR was run on the TCR CDR3. TCRdb independently ran MiXCR on the multiplex PCR reads; one entry per CDR3 protein. The data show approximately 400,000 distinct CDR3 sequences, approximately 20% seen once. The sample consisted of blood. These receptors were obtained from a woman aged 18 to 35 with Graves' hyperthyroidism.

The chain links TRBV28 to TRBJ1-1; TRBD1 might be the D (5 bases). Germline lookup yields CDR1 MDHEN and CDR2 SYDVKM. Trimming stripped 3 bases from V and 11 bases from J, with 13 bases between. CDR3 length equals 12 residues. This CDR3 reads CASSFLTWGAFF. DNA for the CDR3: TGTGCCAGCAGTTTCCTAACCTGGGGGGCTTTCTTT.

This clonotype came up a few times. The chain carries TRBV29-1 and TRBJ2-7; unclear D gene. The V gene's germline CDR1 is SQVTM and CDR2 ANQGSEA. The CDR3 covers 12 residues. V dropped 7 bases and J dropped 1 base, with 11 bases sitting between them. The CDR3 sequence: CSARVTSYEQYF. Here the CDR3 DNA reads TGCAGCGCCCGGGTGACGTCCTACGAGCAGTACTTC.

As for this clonotype: It may be a read error: a sequence one base away is much more abundant. The rearrangement uses TRBV11-2 and TRBJ2-5; D ambiguous. Trimming took off 1 base at V and 1 base at J, with 7 bases between the two ends. CDR3 size: 14 residues. The germline CDR1 and CDR2 sequences are SGHAT and FQNNGV. As DNA, the CDR3 is TGTGCCAGCAGCTTAGGGGCGGCCCAAGAGACCCAGTACTTC. Protein: CASSLGAAQETQYF.

This clonotype was seen repeatedly, ten times or more. V usage is TRBV29-1 and J usage is TRBJ1-2; TRBD1 might be the D (6 bases). This CDR3 spans 10 amino acids. CDR1 is SQVTM and CDR2 is ANQGSEA in the germline V gene. The ends were cut back, 0 bases at V and 14 bases at J, with 10 bases in the middle. CDR3 sequence reads: CSVEEGAETF. The DNA for the CDR3 is TGCAGCGTTGAAGAGGGGGCGGAAACCTTC.

This clonotype has a count of ten or more. The chain has TRBV4-2 and TRBJ2-7, with 7 bases matching TRBD2. Germline V lookup: CDR1 LGHNA, CDR2 YNFKEQ. This CDR3 spans 16 amino acids. J lost 0 bases, V lost 0 bases, and 5 bases had no gene match. The CDR3 loop is CASSQDSTGGSYEQYF. In DNA form, the CDR3 reads TGTGCCAGCAGCCAAGATTCCACGGGGGGCTCCTACGAGCAGTACTTC.